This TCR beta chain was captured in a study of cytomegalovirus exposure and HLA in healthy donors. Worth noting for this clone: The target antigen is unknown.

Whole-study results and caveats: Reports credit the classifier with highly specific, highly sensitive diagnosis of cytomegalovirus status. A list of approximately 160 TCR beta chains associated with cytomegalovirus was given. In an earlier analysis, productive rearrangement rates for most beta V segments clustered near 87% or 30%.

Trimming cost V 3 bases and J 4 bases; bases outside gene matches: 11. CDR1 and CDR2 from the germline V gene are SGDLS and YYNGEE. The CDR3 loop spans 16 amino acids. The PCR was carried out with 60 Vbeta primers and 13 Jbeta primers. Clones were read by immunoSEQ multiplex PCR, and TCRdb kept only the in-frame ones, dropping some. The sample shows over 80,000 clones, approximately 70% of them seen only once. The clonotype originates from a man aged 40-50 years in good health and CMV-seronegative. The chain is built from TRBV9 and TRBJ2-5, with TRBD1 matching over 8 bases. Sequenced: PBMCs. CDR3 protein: CASSERYRGVGETQYF. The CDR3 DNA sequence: TGTGCCAGCAGCGAACGATACAGGGGGGTAGGAGAGACCCAGTACTTC.